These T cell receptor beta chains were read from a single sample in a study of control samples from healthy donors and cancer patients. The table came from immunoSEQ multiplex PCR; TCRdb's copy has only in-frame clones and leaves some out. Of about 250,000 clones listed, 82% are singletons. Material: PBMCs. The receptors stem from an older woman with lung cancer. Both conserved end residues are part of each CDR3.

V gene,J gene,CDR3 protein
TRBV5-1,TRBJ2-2,CASSLDSYPGELFF
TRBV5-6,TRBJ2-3,CASSSGLAVSTDTQYF
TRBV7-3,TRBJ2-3,CASSLSPGSLLTDTQYF
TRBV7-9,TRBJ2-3,CASSLLAGGSTDTQYF
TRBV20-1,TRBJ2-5,CSATGGETQYF
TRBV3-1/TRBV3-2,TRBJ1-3,CASSQEWQGRNTIYF
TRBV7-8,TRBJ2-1,CASSLARALAGRDEQFF
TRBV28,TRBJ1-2,CASSSGAHLYGYTF
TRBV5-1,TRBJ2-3,CASSLEVQGPTDTQYF
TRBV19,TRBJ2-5,CATGTGGAGDHQETQYF
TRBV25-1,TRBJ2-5,CASSVPPTEETQYF
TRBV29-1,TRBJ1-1,CSVEGQTDTEAFF
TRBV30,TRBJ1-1,CAWSAPRQIGAEAFF
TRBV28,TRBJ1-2,CASRLSGTRGGYTF
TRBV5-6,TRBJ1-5,CASSYRQGSNQPQHF
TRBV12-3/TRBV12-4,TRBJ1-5,CASSVRNQPQHF
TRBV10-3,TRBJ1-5,CAISATGANSNQPQHF
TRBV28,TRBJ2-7,CASSPRPLYEQYF
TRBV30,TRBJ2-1,CAWSPYGEQFF
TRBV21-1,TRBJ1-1,CASSRKGQWNTEAFF
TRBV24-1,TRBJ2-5,CATSDRGTQYF
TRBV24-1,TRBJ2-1,CATSDFRGTGSYNEQFF